This is a list of T cell receptor beta chains from one sample in a study of cytomegalovirus exposure and HLA in healthy donors. The method was immunoSEQ multiplex PCR; TCRdb's version includes in-frame clones alone and lacks a portion of them. The sample records about 100,000 clones, roughly 80% being singletons. Sequenced material: PBMCs. The receptors come from a middle-aged woman in good health and CMV-seronegative. CDR3s include the opening cysteine and the closing phenylalanine or tryptophan. A D gene is named only where the DNA matches it firmly. Size tells how often a clone was seen (once, few, many) or the class of an expanded clone, and some rows leave it out.

.,TRBJ2-7,TRBV13,TRBD2,TGTGCCAGCAGCTTAGGTCTAGCGGAGATTTACGAGCAGTACTTC,CASSLGLAEIYEQYF
.,TRBJ2-2,TRBV5-6,.,TGTGCCAGCAGCTGGAGGTCCGGGGAGCTGTTTTTT,CASSWRSGELFF
.,TRBJ2-7,TRBV15,TRBD1,TGTGCCACCAGCTCCCGGGACAGAAAATCCTACGAGCAGTACTTC,CATSSRDRKSYEQYF
.,TRBJ2-7,TRBV15,.,TGTGCCACCAGCAGTGGAGGAGTATCCTACACCTACGAGCAGTACTTC,CATSSGGVSYTYEQYF
.,TRBJ2-7,TRBV5-1,.,TGCGCCAGCAGTCTACAGGAAAAGCCCTACGAGCAGTACTTC,CASSLQEKPYEQYF
.,TRBJ2-1,TRBV7-9,TRBD2,TGTGCCAGCGCGGAGGCAGGGACTAGCGGAAACAATGAGCAGTTCTTC,CASAEAGTSGNNEQFF
.,TRBJ1-4,TRBV5-1,.,TGCGCCAGCAGCTTGGATCCTGCAACTAATGAAAAACTGTTTTTT,CASSLDPATNEKLFF
.,TRBJ2-5,TRBV15,.,TGTGCCACCAGCAGGGAACAGGGCCAAGAGACCCAGTACTTC,CATSREQGQETQYF
.,TRBJ1-2,TRBV28,.,TGTGCCAGCAGCCTCAAAGTGGGGAGAGCTAACTATGGCTACACCTTC,CASSLKVGRANYGYTF
few,TRBJ1-5,TRBV11-2,.,TGTGCCAGCAGCTTAGGGGACAATGTGGGCAATCAGCCCCAGCATTTT,CASSLGDNVGNQPQHF
.,TRBJ2-7,TRBV7-9,TRBD2,TGTGCCAGCAGCTTAGGGGAGGGACCCGCATCCTACGAGCAGTACTTC,CASSLGEGPASYEQYF
.,TRBJ2-7,TRBV5-4,TRBD2,TGTGCCAGCAGCGACACTAGCGGAACCTCCTACGAGCAGTACTTC,CASSDTSGTSYEQYF
.,TRBJ1-2,TRBV5-6,TRBD1,TGTGCCAGCAGCCGTGGGACAGGGGACTTACTCTATGGCTACACCTTC,CASSRGTGDLLYGYTF
once,TRBJ1-4,TRBV29-1,.,TGCAGCGTTCACGATCGAGATCGCTATAATGAAAAACTGTTTTTT,CSVHDRDRYNEKLFF
.,TRBJ1-1,TRBV28,.,TGTGCCAGCAGTTTCGGGGGACCGAACACTGAAGCTTTCTTT,CASSFGGPNTEAFF
.,TRBJ2-5,TRBV23-1,TRBD2,TGCGCCAGCAGTCAACCAGGACTAGCGGGAATGGTGCAAGAGACCCAGTACTTC,CASSQPGLAGMVQETQYF
.,TRBJ1-2,TRBV5-1,.,TGCGCCAGCAGAACTATTAATGGCTACACCTTC,CASRTINGYTF
few,TRBJ2-2,TRBV29-1,.,TGCAGCGTCAGATCCACCGGGGAGCTGTTTTTT,CSVRSTGELFF
.,TRBJ2-2,TRBV11-3,.,TGTGCCAGCAGCGAGGGACAGAGACTCAGCGAAGGGGGGTCCGGGGAGCTGTTTTTT,CASSEGQRLSEGGSGELFF
once,TRBJ2-3,TRBV5-8,TRBD1,TGTGCCAGCAGCTACGGACAGGGTACAGATACGCAGTATTTT,CASSYGQGTDTQYF
.,TRBJ2-7,TRBV30,.,TGTGCCTGGAGTGTAAAGAGGGGGACCTACGAGCAGTACTTC,CAWSVKRGTYEQYF
.,TRBJ2-7,TRBV25-1,TRBD1,TGTGCCAGCAGTGAACGGGACAGTACCTACGAGCAGTACTTC,CASSERDSTYEQYF
.,TRBJ2-2,TRBV11-2,.,TGTGCCAGCAGCTTGGAGCGCACCGGGGAGCTGTTTTTT,CASSLERTGELFF
.,TRBJ1-1,TRBV6-5,.,TGTGCCAGCAGTTACAGGGAGCAAAACACTGAAGCTTTCTTT,CASSYREQNTEAFF
.,TRBJ2-1,TRBV7-9,.,TGTGCCAGCAGCTTCCGCTACAATGAGCAGTTCTTC,CASSFRYNEQFF
few,TRBJ2-5,TRBV30,.,TGTGCCTGGGGGGTGTTACGCGGGGAGACCCAGTACTTC,CAWGVLRGETQYF
.,TRBJ2-7,TRBV7-9,TRBD2,TGTGCCAGCAGACGCGGACTAGCGGGAAGTCCAGGGTGCGAGCAGTACTTC,CASRRGLAGSPGCEQYF
.,TRBJ2-1,TRBV6-5,TRBD2,TGTGCCACCCAGTGGGCGGGAGGGCCCAATGAGCAGTTCTTC,CATQWAGGPNEQFF
.,TRBJ1-1,TRBV28,.,TGTGCCAGCAGAGGATACGCTCCCCCACGTGTGGGGGCCATGAACACTGAAGCTTTCTTT,CASRGYAPPRVGAMNTEAFF
few,TRBJ2-7,TRBV27,.,TGTGCCAGCAGCGAGGGATCCCAGCCCTACGAGCAGTACTTC,CASSEGSQPYEQYF
once,TRBJ1-1,TRBV5-4,.,TGTGCCAGCAGCCCCTCAGGGGCTCATACTGAAGCTTTCTTT,CASSPSGAHTEAFF
.,TRBJ2-7,TRBV30,TRBD1,TGTGCCTGGAGTGTAATTTTGGGACAGGGTTACGAGCAGTACTTC,CAWSVILGQGYEQYF
few,TRBJ2-5,TRBV28,TRBD1,TGTGCCAGCACTTTATCGGACAGGGGATTACGGGAGACCCAGTACTTC,CASTLSDRGLRETQYF
.,TRBJ2-1,TRBV7-9,TRBD2,TGTGCCAGCAGCCCAGCCTCTCGAACACCGGGGGGCAATGAGCAGTTCTTC,CASSPASRTPGGNEQFF
.,TRBJ2-6,TRBV5-1,.,TGCGCCAGCAGCGGGGTCTCTGGGGCCAACGTCCTGACCTTC,CASSGVSGANVLTF
once,TRBJ2-1,TRBV23-1,TRBD1,TGCGCCAGCAGTCAATCGGGGACAGGGTGGGCCAATGAGCAGTTCTTC,CASSQSGTGWANEQFF
.,TRBJ1-2,TRBV7-9,TRBD1,TGTTCCAGCAGCTTCACGACCCCTCCGACAGGGCATAACTATGGCTACACCTTC,CSSSFTTPPTGHNYGYTF
few,TRBJ2-2,TRBV27,.,TGTGCCAGCAGTTCCGCGGCGGGAACCGGGGAGCTGTTTTTT,CASSSAAGTGELFF
.,TRBJ1-2,TRBV28,.,TGTGCCAGCAGTACGCAGGCACTGGGCTATGGCTACACCTTC,CASSTQALGYGYTF
.,TRBJ2-7,TRBV7-9,TRBD1,TGTGCCAGCAGCCCTGACAGGGCCTACGAGCAGTACTTC,CASSPDRAYEQYF
.,TRBJ2-1,TRBV27,TRBD2,TGTGCCAGCAAAACTAGCGGGCTTAGCTACAATGAGCAGTTCTTC,CASKTSGLSYNEQFF
.,TRBJ2-1,TRBV7-9,TRBD2,TGTGCCAGCAGGCCCGGGACTAGCGGGATCTACAGCTCCTACAATGAGCAGTTCTTC,CASRPGTSGIYSSYNEQFF
.,TRBJ1-1,TRBV13,TRBD1,TGTGCCAGCAGCTTAGGTGTAGGACAGGAGGACACTGAAGCTTTCTTT,CASSLGVGQEDTEAFF
.,TRBJ1-2,TRBV7-2,TRBD1,TGTGCCAGCAGCCTCCACGCGGGGGACAGGGTCGGATATGGCTACACCTTC,CASSLHAGDRVGYGYTF
.,TRBJ2-5,TRBV5-4,.,TGTGCCAGCAGCTTGTGGCCTACGGGGCAAGAGACCCAGTACTTC,CASSLWPTGQETQYF